Detailed here is one T cell receptor (beta chain). Its antigen remains unidentified. The PCR employed 60 Vbeta primers together with 13 Jbeta primers. Sequencing used immunoSEQ multiplex PCR; TCRdb keeps in-frame clones, though not all of them. This sample has 50,000 or so clones, with 81% found just once. The V gene lost 0 bases and the J gene lost 0 bases, with 8 bases spanning the gap. Germline V gene data show CDR1 as ENHRY and CDR2 as SYGVKD. There are 16 residues in the CDR3. These data belong to a study of cytomegalovirus exposure and HLA in healthy donors. Study-level points and caveats: Within the data, a cluster of highly shared sequence variants was likely a sequencing artifact. Researchers left out some V segments, among them TRBV6-2 and TRBV6-3, as indistinguishable.

The sequencing input was PBMCs. The origin of this receptor is a boy under 18 in good health and CMV-seropositive. The genes are TRBV10-3 and TRBJ2-2, with D maybe TRBD2 (5 bases). This CDR3 is CAISESPAANTGELFF. CDR3 DNA: TGTGCCATCAGTGAGTCTCCAGCGGCGAACACCGGGGAGCTGTTTTTT.